This T cell receptor (beta chain) comes out of a study of Ad26.COV2.S vaccination and SARS-CoV-2 variants. Of note for this clone: Its specificity is unknown.

Generated by immunoSEQ multiplex PCR, the TCRdb table keeps only in-frame clones and is missing some. This sample carries 410,000 or so clones, 92% of them seen once, and the ten largest clones take about 1.6%. Treatment of the sample: some 20 received Ad26.COV2.S at low or high dose, single or two shots; 5 received placebo; per-sample allocation not given. Specimens were obtained on day 63 following the first vaccine or placebo injection. The CDR3 has 13 residues. From germline, CDR1 is SEHNR and CDR2 FQNEAQ (reference sequence). With 5 bases removed from V and 0 bases from J, the gap between germline ends came to 7 bases. Study-level results: Individuals receiving vaccine had higher spike-specific TCR breadth than placebo recipients did.

Here the sequenced sample was peripheral blood, taken in a trial of Ad26.COV2.S vaccine versus placebo. V and J are TRBV7-9 and TRBJ2-5; no definite D call. The origin of this receptor is a person aged 18-65 years who received the Ad26.COV2.S COVID-19 vaccine or a placebo. The CDR3 sequence: CASSLTNQETQYF. Written as DNA, the CDR3 is TGTGCCAGCAGCCTTACAAACCAAGAGACCCAGTACTTC.